These T cell receptor beta chains were read from a single sample in a study of Graves' ophthalmopathy and Graves' hyperthyroidism. TCRdb recomputed calls from the multiplex PCR reads with MiXCR, one row per CDR3 protein. The repertoire holds approximately 1.2 million distinct CDR3 sequences, with 35% to 45% as singletons. Source material: peripheral blood or thyroid tissue (not recorded which). The receptor source for this set is an adult man with Graves' hyperthyroidism. The conserved cysteine and the conserved F or W are not part of the CDR3 here. Only part of the rows carry a size: once, few, many, or a class if the clone is expanded.

NA TRBV6-5 13 ASSYSRAGNYGYT
NA TRBV6-5 10 ASRTGQGEQY
few TRBV6-5 14 ASIQGVGGEGQTQY
NA TRBV7-2 12 ASSIRQGKSPLH
few TRBV9 12 ASSVASGGYEQY
NA TRBV2 11 ASSRQGPQPQH
NA TRBV29-1 10 SVGGRDEKLF
NA TRBV6-2/TRBV6-3 12 ASSTGGLTGELF
few TRBV11-2 11 ASSHRGRGTIY
once TRBV10-3 14 ASSQRGGGQNQPQH
NA TRBV10-3 10 AISVQGNTIY
NA TRBV19 12 ASQGGGLNEKLF
NA TRBV20-1 12 SVRTKGVGTEAF
once TRBV29-1 12 SAGIDGYQETQY
NA TRBV7-9 12 SVEARQENYGYT
NA TRBV7-2 14 ASSLTGTGSNQPQH
NA TRBV11-2 12 ASSRGGGYYGYT
many TRBV10-2 11 ASNKRGVHEQY
NA TRBV29-1 10 SVWAGVIEQY
many TRBV10-3 12 AIRQGLGQETQY
few TRBV6-5 12 ASSGPGDTYEQY
NA TRBV5-1 13 ASSTNRQEGGELF
NA TRBV28 11 ASCRYSNQPQH
many TRBV6-5 11 ASRGTANQPQH
many TRBV15 12 ATSRDGVGVGAF
few TRBV29-1 8 SPGGETQY
NA TRBV29-1 14 SVDDGTSGFHNEQF
few TRBV2 10 ASRPSAYEQY
many TRBV5-1 15 ASSFETGASGANVLT
few TRBV20-1 13 SAKYLAGSSYEQY
many TRBV15 12 ATSREVNTGELF